Listed here is a single T cell receptor beta chain. The entry originates in a study of blood T cell repertoires in COVID-19. Study-level background: Collection of acute and convalescent COVID-19 samples took place in the United States, Italy and Spain. PBMCs, B-cell-depleted T cells, or T cells were the source of the cDNA or gDNA that made up the material.

While infection was still active, Seattle patients were enrolled and then followed longitudinally. The junction had 5 bases not matched to a gene; V was cut back by 10 bases and J by 3 bases. The CDR3 contains 14 residues. In germline, CDR1 is ENHRY, CDR2 SYGVKD. Original analysis: Estimation of nucleated cell counts relied on the amplification of reference gene primers. The repertoire was sequenced with immunoSEQ multiplex PCR; TCRdb's copy has only in-frame clones and lacks some. V, J and clone size were drawn from that table, and D and trimming were deduced from the DNA. The table lists approximately 120,000 clones, 75% to 90% of them singletons.

This sequence originates from a woman of 80 years or more with COVID-19, enrolled during active disease. The chain has TRBV10-3 and TRBJ2-2, with 10 nucleotides matching TRBD2. What was sequenced was peripheral blood. The CDR3 protein is CASSGRWDTGELFF. In nucleotides, the CDR3 is TGTGCCAGTAGCGGGAGGTGGGACACCGGGGAGCTGTTTTTT.